This T cell receptor beta chain originates from a study of T cells in Graves' hyperthyroidism and ophthalmopathy. The germline V gene encodes CDR1 LGHNA and CDR2 YNFKEQ. The CDR3 length is 15 residues. The germline V and J ends were trimmed by 0 bases and 4 bases, with 10 bases remaining between them. RNA transcripts yielded amplified TCR beta CDR3 regions. The primer set for the first-round RT-PCR of the TCR CDR3 was HTBI. A single record per CDR3 protein comes from TCRdb applying MiXCR to the multiplex PCR reads. The sample contains 250,000 to 350,000 distinct CDR3 sequences, approximately 21% of which appear only once.

The rearrangement joins TRBV4-2 to TRBJ2-1, with TRBD2 as a possible D gene (6 bases). The TCR comes from a man aged 25 to 40 with Graves' ophthalmopathy. The sequenced sample consisted of blood. The DNA of the CDR3 is TGTGCCAGCAGCCAAGAGCCGGGAGTTTACAATGAGCAGTTCTTC. Translation gives CASSQEPGVYNEQFF.